The 13 T cell receptor beta chains below all came from one sample that was sequenced in a study of T cell repertoires in cytomegalovirus infection. TCRdb re-derived calls from the reads in MiXCR, one entry per CDR3 protein. The table records over 150,000 distinct CDR3 sequences, about a sixth of them present only once. Sequencing used CD8+ T cells from PBMCs. The receptors were sampled from a human donor in good health (CMV status not recorded). Some clones in this sample may be carry-over from other donors' samples.

This clonotype occurred a few times. J is TRBJ1-2 and V is TRBV4-2, with a possible D match to TRBD1 (5 bases). The germline gives CDR1 LGHNA, CDR2 YNFKEQ. The CDR3 loop spans 17 amino acids. Trimming shortened V by 3 bases and J by 3 bases, and 20 bases separated the two germline ends. The DNA of the CDR3 is TGTGCCAGCAGCCACCGAAGGGACGACTTTGAAGACTATGGCTACACCTTC. Protein: CASSHRRDDFEDYGYTF.

This rearrangement joins TRBV5-6 to TRBJ1-6; no firm D call. The CDR3 is 17 amino acids. V was shortened by 0 bases and J by 11 bases, with 21 bases between the two germline ends. The germline V gene encodes CDR1 SGHDT and CDR2 YYEEEE. The CDR3 reads CASSLDLTHPVKPPLHF. CDR3 coding DNA: TGTGCCAGCAGCTTGGATCTGACCCACCCAGTGAAGCCACCCCTCCACTTT.

This chain connects TRBV5-6 to TRBJ2-1; D is uncertain. Germline-derived CDR1 and CDR2 are SGHDT and YYEEEE. V was trimmed by 0 bases and J by 0 bases, leaving 7 bases between them. The CDR3 spans 15 residues. This CDR3 is CASSLDLLSYNEQFF. The CDR3 nucleotides read TGTGCCAGCAGCTTGGACCTACTCTCCTACAATGAGCAGTTCTTC.

A few counts support this clonotype. This chain joins TRBV7-8 and TRBJ1-1; no firm D call. The V gene's germline CDR1 is SGHVS and CDR2 FQNEAQ. V lost 1 base and J lost 1, with 25 bases in between. This CDR3 is built from 20 residues. CDR3 protein: CASSLVVVVIAGGQNTEAFF. The DNA for the CDR3 is TGTGCCAGCAGCTTAGTAGTAGTAGTAATAGCCGGCGGCCAGAACACTGAAGCTTTCTTT.

This rearrangement joins TRBV12-3 or TRBV12-4 to TRBJ2-2; 9 bases are a match to TRBD1. The CDR3 loop spans 17 amino acids. Trimming removed 6 bases from V and 3 bases from J; junction bases left unmatched: 11. The CDR3 loop is CASSPLGRQGDTGELFF. CDR3 DNA: TGTGCCAGCAGCCCTTTAGGTCGACAGGGGGACACCGGGGAGCTGTTTTTT.

This clonotype came up a few times. The V call is TRBV7-2, the J call TRBJ1-1; D possibly corresponds to TRBD1 (5 bases). The germline V and J ends were trimmed by 6 bases and 1 base, with 18 bases remaining between them. Germline CDR1 SGHTA, CDR2 FQGNSA. This CDR3 comprises 16 residues. Here the CDR3 reads CASSLGGLAGNTEAFF. In nucleotides, the CDR3 is TGTGCCAGCAGTCTCGGGGGACTGGCTGGGAACACTGAAGCTTTCTTT. The variable domain in full, with the rest retrieved from reference TRBV7-2 and TRBJ1-1, is GAGVSQSPSNKVTEKGKDVELRCDPISGHTALYWYRQSLGQGLEFLIYFQGNSAPDKSGLPSDRFSAERTGGSVSTLTIQRTQQEDSAVYLCASSLGGLAGNTEAFFGQGTRLTVV.

CDR3 amino acids: CAISESDRLLHEQYF. The CDR3 DNA follows: TGTGCCATCAGTGAGTCAGATAGGCTTTTGCACGAGCAGTACTTC. V is TRBV10-3 and J is TRBJ2-7; D is unclear. The germline V gene encodes CDR1 ENHRY and CDR2 SYGVKD. V was pared by 0 bases and J by 5 bases, with 14 bases between. The CDR3 sequence is 15 residues long.

This clonotype came up many times. The chain employs TRBV12-3 or TRBV12-4 and TRBJ1-2; D gene uncertain. This CDR3 has 11 residues. V was clipped by 8 bases and J by 4 bases, with 8 bases between them. The CDR3 bases are TGTGCCAGCCATAGAGGCTATGGCTACACCTTC. This gives the protein CASHRGYGYTF.

This clonotype was observed a handful of times. This may be a read error, as it is one base from a much larger clone. CDR3 protein: CASSYGDPYEQYF. CDR3 in DNA: TGTGCCAGCAGTTACGGGGACCCCTACGAGCAGTACTTC. The chain employs TRBV6-5 and TRBJ2-7, with D perhaps being TRBD1 or TRBD2 (5 bases each). The CDR3 consists of 13 residues. Trimming pared 2 bases from V and 2 bases from J, leaving 7 bases between. In germline, CDR1 is MNHEY, CDR2 SVGAGI.

This clonotype was detected only a few times. The CDR3 nucleotides read TGTGCCAGCAGTGAGTTGGGGCAGACAGATACGCAGTATTTT. It yields the protein CASSELGQTDTQYF. The chain uses TRBV2 and TRBJ2-3; D might be TRBD1 (5 bases). Looked up from germline, CDR1 is SNHLY and CDR2 is FYNNEI. The CDR3 spans 14 residues. V gave up 3 bases and J gave up 3 bases, with 10 bases separating them.

The chain uses TRBV28 and TRBJ1-5; D unresolved. The CDR3 spans 11 residues. V was trimmed by 2 bases and J by 5 bases, leaving 1 base between them. CDR1 is MDHEN and CDR2 is SYDVKM in the germline V gene. CDR3 residues: CASSLDQPQHF. CDR3 DNA: TGTGCCAGCAGTTTAGATCAGCCCCAGCATTTT.

This chain connects TRBV7-1 to TRBJ2-5; D possibly corresponds to TRBD2 (5 bases). TRBV7-1 has ORF status, its function being uncertain. V was trimmed by 5 bases and J by 3 bases, leaving 13 bases between them. The CDR3 length is 14 residues. This CDR3 reads CASSLPGLKETQYF. In DNA, the CDR3 is TGTGCCAGCAGCCTCCCGGGATTAAAAGAGACCCAGTACTTC.

This clonotype showed up just a few times. The chain recombines TRBV27 with TRBJ2-7, with D uncertain. This CDR3 region has 9 residues. The V gene's germline CDR1 is MNHEY and CDR2 SMNVEV (reference sequence). Trimming left V 7 bases short and J 4 bases short, with 2 bases between. The CDR3 is CASTYEQYF. The CDR3 nucleotides read TGTGCCAGCACTTACGAGCAGTACTTC.